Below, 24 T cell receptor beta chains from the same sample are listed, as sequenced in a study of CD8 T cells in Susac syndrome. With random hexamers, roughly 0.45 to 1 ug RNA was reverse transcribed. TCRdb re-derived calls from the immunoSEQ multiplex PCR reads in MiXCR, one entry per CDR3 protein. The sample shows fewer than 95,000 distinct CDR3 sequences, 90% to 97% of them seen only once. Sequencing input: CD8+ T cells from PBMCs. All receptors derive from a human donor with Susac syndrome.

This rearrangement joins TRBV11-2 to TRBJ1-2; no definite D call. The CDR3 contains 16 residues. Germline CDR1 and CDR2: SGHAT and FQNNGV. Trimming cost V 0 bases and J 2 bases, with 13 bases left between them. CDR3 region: CASSLDPRTDNYGYTF. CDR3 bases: TGTGCCAGCAGCTTAGACCCCCGGACTGACAACTATGGCTACACCTTC.

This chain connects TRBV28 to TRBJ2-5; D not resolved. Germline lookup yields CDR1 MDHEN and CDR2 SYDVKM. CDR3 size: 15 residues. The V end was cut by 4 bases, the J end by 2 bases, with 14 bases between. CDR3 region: CASSSPPDSQETQYF. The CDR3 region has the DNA TGTGCCAGCAGTTCCCCCCCCGACTCTCAAGAGACCCAGTACTTC.

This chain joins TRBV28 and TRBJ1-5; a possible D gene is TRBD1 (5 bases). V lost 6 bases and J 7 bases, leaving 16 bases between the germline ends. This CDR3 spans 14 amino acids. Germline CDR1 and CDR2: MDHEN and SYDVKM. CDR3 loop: CASRYQGIGQPQHF. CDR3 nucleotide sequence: TGTGCCAGCAGATATCAGGGAATAGGCCAGCCCCAGCATTTT.

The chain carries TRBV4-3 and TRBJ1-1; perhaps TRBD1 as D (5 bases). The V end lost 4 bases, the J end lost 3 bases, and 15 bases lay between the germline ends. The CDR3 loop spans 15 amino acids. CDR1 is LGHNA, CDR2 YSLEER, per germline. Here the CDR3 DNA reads TGCGCCAGCAGCCGCCTACCCTCGGGGGACACTGAAGCTTTCTTT. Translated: CASSRLPSGDTEAFF.

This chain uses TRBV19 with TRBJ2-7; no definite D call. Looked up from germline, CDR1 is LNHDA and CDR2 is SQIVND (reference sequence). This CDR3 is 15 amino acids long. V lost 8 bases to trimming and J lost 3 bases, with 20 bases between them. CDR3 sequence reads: CASSVALGSYYEQYF. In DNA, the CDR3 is TGTGCCAGTTCAGTCGCGTTGGGCTCGTACTACGAGCAGTACTTC.

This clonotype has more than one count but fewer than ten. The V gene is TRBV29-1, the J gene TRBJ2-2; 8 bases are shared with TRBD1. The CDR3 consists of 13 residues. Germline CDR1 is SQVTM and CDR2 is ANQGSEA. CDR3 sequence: CSAGTGNTGELFF. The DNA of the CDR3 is TGCAGTGCAGGGACAGGAAACACCGGGGAGCTGTTTTTT.

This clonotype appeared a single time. The CDR3 DNA reads TGTGCCAGCAGCGGAGGGAGGGGGAGGAATAATGAGCAGTTCTTC. It is translated as CASSGGRGRNNEQFF. J is TRBJ2-1 and V is TRBV9, with D perhaps TRBD2 (7 bases). The CDR3 has 15 residues. With 3 bases removed from V and 7 bases from J, the gap between germline ends came to 17 bases. Germline assignment: CDR1 SGDLS and CDR2 YYNGEE.

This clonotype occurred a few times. This CDR3 is CASSLEQGPYEQYF. The CDR3 DNA is TGTGCCAGCAGCTTGGAACAGGGGCCCTACGAGCAGTACTTC. The V and J genes are TRBV5-4 and TRBJ2-7, with 7 positions matching TRBD1. Germline loops: CDR1 SGHNT, CDR2 YYREEE (reference sequence). The CDR3 is made up of 14 amino acids. V trimming: 0 bases; J trimming: 2 bases; junction bases outside the gene matches: 2.

CDR3 DNA sequence: TGTGCCAGCAAGCCAGGGGGCGAGGATACGCAGTATTTT. Amino acids: CASKPGGEDTQYF. The chain uses TRBV4-2 and TRBJ2-3; 8 positions agree with TRBD1. The J segment lost 6 bases and the V segment lost 7 bases, leaving 6 bases of the junction unmatched. CDR3 size: 13 residues. Looked up from germline, CDR1 is LGHNA and CDR2 is YNFKEQ.

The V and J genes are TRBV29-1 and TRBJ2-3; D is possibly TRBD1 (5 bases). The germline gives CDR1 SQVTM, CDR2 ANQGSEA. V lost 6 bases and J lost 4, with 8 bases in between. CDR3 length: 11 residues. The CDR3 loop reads CSVAGPDTQYF. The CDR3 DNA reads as TGCAGCGTGGCAGGGCCAGATACGCAGTATTTT.

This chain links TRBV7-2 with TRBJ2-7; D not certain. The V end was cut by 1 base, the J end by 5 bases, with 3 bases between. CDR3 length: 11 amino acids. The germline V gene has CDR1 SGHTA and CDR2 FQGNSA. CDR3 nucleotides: TGTGCCAGCAGCTTAGTCAACGAGCAGTACTTC. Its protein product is CASSLVNEQYF.

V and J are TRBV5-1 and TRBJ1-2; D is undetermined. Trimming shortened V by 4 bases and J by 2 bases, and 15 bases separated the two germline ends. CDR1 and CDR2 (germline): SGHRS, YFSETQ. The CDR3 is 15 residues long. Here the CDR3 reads CASSAPTALNYGYTF. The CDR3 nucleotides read TGCGCCAGCAGCGCGCCGACGGCGCTGAACTATGGCTACACCTTC.

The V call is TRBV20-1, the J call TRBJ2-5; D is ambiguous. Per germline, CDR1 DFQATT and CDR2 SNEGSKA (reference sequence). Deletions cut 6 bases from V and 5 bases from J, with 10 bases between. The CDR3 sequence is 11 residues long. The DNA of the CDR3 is TGCAGTGCCACGGGCCCCGAGACCCAGTACTTC. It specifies CSATGPETQYF.

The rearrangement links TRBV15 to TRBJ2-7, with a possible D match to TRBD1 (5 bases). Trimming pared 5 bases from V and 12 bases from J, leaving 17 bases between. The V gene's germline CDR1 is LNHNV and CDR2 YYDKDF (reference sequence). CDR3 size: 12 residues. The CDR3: CATSARDLRGYF. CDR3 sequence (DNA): TGTGCCACCAGCGCCCGCGACCTTAGGGGGTACTTC.

CDR3 in amino acids: CSASRGTGRYEQYF. Here the CDR3 DNA reads TGCAGTGCTAGCCGAGGGACAGGGCGGTACGAGCAGTACTTC. The chain links TRBV20-1 to TRBJ2-7, with 9 bases aligning to TRBD1. Germline-derived CDR1 and CDR2 are DFQATT and SNEGSKA (reference sequence). V shed 3 bases and J 4 bases; nucleotides not matched to a gene: 7. The CDR3 totals 14 residues.

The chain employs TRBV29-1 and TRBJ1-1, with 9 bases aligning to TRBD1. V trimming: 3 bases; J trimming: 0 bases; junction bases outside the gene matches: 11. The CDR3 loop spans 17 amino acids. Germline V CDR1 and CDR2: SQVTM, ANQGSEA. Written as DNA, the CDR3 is TGCAGCGTTGACGATTCCCCGGGACAGGGCTTGAACACTGAAGCTTTCTTT. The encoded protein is CSVDDSPGQGLNTEAFF.

In DNA, the CDR3 is TGTGCCAGCAGTTTACGTGGACAGGGGTACGGCTACACCTTC. The encoded protein is CASSLRGQGYGYTF. J is TRBJ1-2 and V is TRBV27; 9 nucleotides line up with TRBD1. V lost 2 bases, J lost 8 bases, and 6 bases stayed unmatched. The CDR3 sequence is 14 residues long. The germline CDR1 and CDR2 sequences are MNHEY and SMNVEV (reference sequence).

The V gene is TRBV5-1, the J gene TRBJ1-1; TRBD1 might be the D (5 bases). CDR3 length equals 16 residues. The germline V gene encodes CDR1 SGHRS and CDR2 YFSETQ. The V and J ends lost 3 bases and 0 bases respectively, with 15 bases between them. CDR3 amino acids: CASSWGDGRMNTEAFF. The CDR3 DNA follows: TGCGCCAGCAGCTGGGGGGACGGCAGGATGAACACTGAAGCTTTCTTT.

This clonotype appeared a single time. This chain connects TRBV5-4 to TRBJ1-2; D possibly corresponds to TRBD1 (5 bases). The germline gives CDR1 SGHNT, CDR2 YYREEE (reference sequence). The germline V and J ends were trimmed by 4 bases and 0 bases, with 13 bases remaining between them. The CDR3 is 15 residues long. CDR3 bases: TGTGCCAGCAGCCAAGATAGACAGACTAACTATGGCTACACCTTC. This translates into CASSQDRQTNYGYTF.

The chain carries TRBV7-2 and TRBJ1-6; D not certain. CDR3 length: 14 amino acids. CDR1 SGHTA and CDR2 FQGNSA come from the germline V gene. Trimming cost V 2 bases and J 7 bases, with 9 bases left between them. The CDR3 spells CASSLSIGNSPLHF. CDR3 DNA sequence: TGTGCCAGCAGCTTAAGTATTGGGAATTCACCCCTCCACTTT. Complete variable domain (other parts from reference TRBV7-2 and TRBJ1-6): GAGVSQSPSNKVTEKGKDVELRCDPISGHTALYWYRQSLGQGLEFLIYFQGNSAPDKSGLPSDRFSAERTGGSVSTLTIQRTQQEDSAVYLCASSLSIGNSPLHFGNGTRLTVT.

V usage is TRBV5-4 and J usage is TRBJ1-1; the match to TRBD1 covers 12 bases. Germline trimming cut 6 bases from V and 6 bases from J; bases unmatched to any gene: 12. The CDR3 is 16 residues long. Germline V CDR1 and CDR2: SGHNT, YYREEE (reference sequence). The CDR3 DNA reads TGTGCCAGCACCCTAAGGGACAGGGGGCCTGGCGCTGAAGCTTTCTTT. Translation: CASTLRDRGPGAEAFF.

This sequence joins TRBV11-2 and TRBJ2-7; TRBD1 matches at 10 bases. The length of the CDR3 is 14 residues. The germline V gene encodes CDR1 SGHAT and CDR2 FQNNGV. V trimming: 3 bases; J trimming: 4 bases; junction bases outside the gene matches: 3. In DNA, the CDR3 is TGTGCCAGCAGCTTTGGGACAGGGGTTTACGAGCAGTACTTC. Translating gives CASSFGTGVYEQYF.

The CDR3 DNA follows: TGCAGTGCTAGAGATTGGGCAGGCAGCACAGATACGCAGTATTTT. As protein: CSARDWAGSTDTQYF. J is TRBJ2-3 and V is TRBV20-1; D not resolved. The CDR3 runs 15 residues. The germline V gene has CDR1 DFQATT and CDR2 SNEGSKA (reference sequence). Trimming stripped 0 bases from V and 0 bases from J, with 10 bases between.

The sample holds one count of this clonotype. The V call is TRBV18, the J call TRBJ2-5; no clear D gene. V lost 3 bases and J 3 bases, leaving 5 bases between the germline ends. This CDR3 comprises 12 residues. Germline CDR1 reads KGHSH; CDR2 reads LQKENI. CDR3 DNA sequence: TGTGCCAGCTCACCGGTCGAAGAGACCCAGTACTTC. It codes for CASSPVEETQYF. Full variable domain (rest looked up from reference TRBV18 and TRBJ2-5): NAGVMQNPRHLVRRRGQEARLRCSPMKGHSHVYWYRQLPEEGLKFMVYLQKENIIDESGMPKERFSAEFPKEGPSILRIQQVVRGDSAAYFCASSPVEETQYFGPGTRLLVL.